This T cell receptor (beta chain) was recovered during a study of blood T cell repertoires in COVID-19. Turning to the study itself: The origin of the acute and convalescent COVID-19 samples was the United States, Italy and Spain. From T cells, B-cell-depleted T cells, or PBMCs came the material, which was cDNA or gDNA.

Original analysis: Counts of nucleated cells, estimated from reference gene primer amplification, were obtained. Here immunoSEQ multiplex PCR was the method, and the copy in TCRdb shows in-frame clones only, minus some. The D gene and trimming were derived from the DNA, and the V and J assignments and clone size from that table. This table has 210,000 or so clones, over 75% appearing once. Unmatched junction bases numbered 18, after V lost 3 bases and J lost 6 bases. CDR3 length: 19 amino acids. Germline V gene lookup returns CDR1 WSHSY and CDR2 SAAADI. This chain links TRBV10-2 with TRBJ1-5, with TRBD1 matching 9 bases. The clonotype was recovered from a woman aged 40 to 50 who had recovered from COVID-19. Specimen: peripheral blood. This CDR3 is CASSDQTGTGFVQGQPQHF. The CDR3 nucleotides are TGCGCCAGCAGTGACCAAACCGGGACAGGGTTTGTTCAGGGTCAGCCCCAGCATTTT.